A single sample gave rise to the 14 T cell receptor beta chains below, sequenced in a study of CD8 T cells in Susac syndrome. Reverse transcription of roughly 0.45 to 1 ug RNA was performed with random hexamers. Each CDR3 protein is one row after TCRdb ran MiXCR on the immunoSEQ multiplex PCR reads. Here the sample spans about 110,000 distinct CDR3 sequences, roughly 94% being singletons. Sequencing was done on a sample of CD8+ T cells from PBMCs. The origin of the receptors is a human donor with Susac syndrome.

This sequence joins TRBV12-3 or TRBV12-4 and TRBJ2-7; the D is unclear. This CDR3 comprises 14 residues. V lost 3 bases and J 2 bases, leaving 11 bases between the germline ends. The chain's CDR3 is CASSLVGTTYEQYF. CDR3 nucleotide sequence: TGTGCCAGCAGTTTGGTTGGCACTACCTACGAGCAGTACTTC.

The chain uses TRBV7-9 and TRBJ1-2; the match to TRBD1 covers 8 bases. After removal of 5 bases from V and 5 bases from J, the junction contained 7 bases not matched to a gene. CDR1 SEHNR and CDR2 FQNEAQ come from the germline V gene (reference sequence). The CDR3 consists of 14 residues. The CDR3 coding sequence is TGTGCCAGCAGCCATACAGGGGGGAGGTATGGCTACACCTTC. Its translation: CASSHTGGRYGYTF.

This clonotype was recorded only once. The rearrangement uses TRBV12-3 or TRBV12-4 and TRBJ1-2; 10 bases map to TRBD1. The CDR3 extends over 13 amino acids. V trimming: 8 bases; J trimming: 8 bases; junction bases outside the gene matches: 8. The CDR3 nucleotides read TGTGCCAGCCAGACAGGGGGCGCTGAGGGCTACACCTTC. Translating it yields CASQTGGAEGYTF.

The chain uses TRBV12-3 or TRBV12-4 and TRBJ2-3; 8 nucleotides line up with TRBD2. The CDR3 runs 15 residues. V shed 3 bases, J shed 0 bases, and the junction held 2 bases outside the gene matches. The DNA for the CDR3 is TGTGCCAGCAGTTTGACTAGCGCCAGCACAGATACGCAGTATTTT. This sequence encodes CASSLTSASTDTQYF.

CDR3 loop: CSVRPGLAGVTYEQYF. As DNA, the CDR3 is TGCAGTGTTCGTCCGGGACTAGCGGGGGTTACCTACGAGCAGTACTTC. The chain has TRBV20-1 and TRBJ2-7; TRBD2 matches 14 bases. The junction had 10 bases not matched to a gene; V was cut back by 7 bases and J by 2 bases. The CDR3 is 16 residues long. CDR1 and CDR2 from the germline V gene are DFQATT and SNEGSKA (reference sequence).

This chain connects TRBV12-3 or TRBV12-4 to TRBJ2-7; D could derive from TRBD1 or TRBD2 (5 bases each). V dropped 3 bases and J dropped 1 base, with 13 bases sitting between them. The CDR3 totals 15 residues. CDR3 sequence reads: CASSFGTILSYEQYF. CDR3 coding DNA: TGTGCCAGCAGTTTCGGGACCATTTTGTCCTACGAGCAGTACTTC.

The chain carries TRBV9 and TRBJ2-5, with 12 bases fitting TRBD2. The CDR3 has 17 amino acids. Germline V CDR1 and CDR2: SGDLS, YYNGEE. The trim removed 2 bases at V and 5 bases at J, leaving 10 bases unmatched. The CDR3 DNA follows: TGTGCCAGCAGCGTCTACGACTTGCTAGCGGGGGGGGAGACCCAGTACTTC. Its protein product is CASSVYDLLAGGETQYF.

The chain couples TRBV7-8 to TRBJ2-7; D might be TRBD2 (5 bases). The V gene's germline CDR1 is SGHVS and CDR2 FQNEAQ. Trimming removed 8 bases from V and 3 bases from J, with 14 bases in between. This CDR3 has 13 residues. The CDR3 region is CASGLVGHYEQYF. CDR3 bases: TGTGCCAGCGGACTGGTAGGGCACTACGAGCAGTACTTC.

This clonotype occurred a few times. The chain uses TRBV9 and TRBJ2-7, with no clear D. The CDR3 spans 12 residues. The germline V and J ends were trimmed by 7 bases and 2 bases, with 10 bases remaining between them. Germline V gene sequence: CDR1 SGDLS, CDR2 YYNGEE. This CDR3 reads CASSSDTYEQYF. CDR3 DNA sequence: TGTGCCAGCTCGTCAGACACCTACGAGCAGTACTTC.

This chain connects TRBV20-1 to TRBJ2-3; D call uncertain. Germline CDR1 reads DFQATT; CDR2 reads SNEGSKA (reference sequence). CDR3 length equals 17 residues. Trimming removed 3 bases from V and 0 bases from J, with 19 bases in between. As DNA, the CDR3 is TGCAGTGCTAGGACCCCTATACTATTACCTAGCACAGATACGCAGTATTTT. Its translation is CSARTPILLPSTDTQYF.

This clonotype was detected a few times. The chain combines TRBV27 with TRBJ2-1; tentatively, D is TRBD1 or TRBD2 (5 bases each). CDR1 and CDR2 from the germline V gene are MNHEY and SMNVEV (reference sequence). Trimming removed 2 bases at V and 2 bases at J, with 10 bases between. This CDR3 comprises 15 residues. The CDR3 coding sequence is TGTGCCAGCAGTTTAGGGGCCGGGGCCTACAATGAGCAGTTCTTC. Amino acids: CASSLGAGAYNEQFF.

This CDR3 is CASSAGTLIYGYTF. Written as DNA, the CDR3 is TGTGCCAGCAGTGCCGGGACTCTTATCTATGGCTACACCTTC. The V gene is TRBV27, the J gene TRBJ1-2, with a tentative D call TRBD1 (5 bases). Germline-derived CDR1 and CDR2 are MNHEY and SMNVEV (reference sequence). The V end lost 5 bases, the J end lost 4 bases, and 14 bases lay between the germline ends. The CDR3 runs to 14 residues.

The rearrangement joins TRBV7-8 to TRBJ2-7; D not certain. V shed 5 bases and J shed 3 bases, with 8 bases lying between them. The germline V gene encodes CDR1 SGHVS and CDR2 FQNEAQ. The CDR3 consists of 12 residues. The CDR3 loop is CASSRYFYEQYF. The CDR3 DNA reads as TGTGCCAGCAGCCGTTATTTCTACGAGCAGTACTTC.

In DNA, the CDR3 is TGTGCCAGCAGTACCCCAGGGGCGTTAGAGACCCAGTACTTC. Translated, it gives CASSTPGALETQYF. This chain uses TRBV6-5 with TRBJ2-5, with a possible D match to TRBD1 (6 bases). V was shortened by 5 bases and J by 4 bases, with 14 bases between the two germline ends. This CDR3 is built from 14 residues. Looked up from germline, CDR1 is MNHEY and CDR2 is SVGAGI.